A selection of T cell receptor beta chains follows, all from one sample in a study of graft-versus-host responses after intestinal transplantation. Data came from immunoSEQ multiplex PCR; TCRdb stores just in-frame clones and leaves some out. The data show around 37,000 clones, approximately 86% seen once. Specimen: ileum tissue, collected more than 200 days after intestinal transplant. Receptors originate from a human patient who received an intestinal transplant, so some T cells may come from the graft donor. The CDR3 runs from the conserved cysteine through the conserved F or W. The D gene is left open where the match is weak. Clone size is not always given. Where it is, it says once, few, many or a class for expanded clones.

v_gene: TRBV5-8
len: 15
abundance: once
d_gene: NA
j_gene: TRBJ2-7
CDR3aa: CASSLNAGKTYEQYF
CDR3nt: TGTGCCAGCAGCTTAAACGCAGGGAAAACCTACGAGCAGTACTTC

v_gene: TRBV7-8
len: 13
abundance: NA
d_gene: NA
j_gene: TRBJ2-7
CDR3aa: CASSVGLLSEQYF
CDR3nt: TGCGCCAGCAGCGTAGGACTGCTTTCCGAGCAGTACTTC

v_gene: TRBV6-5
len: 13
abundance: NA
d_gene: NA
j_gene: TRBJ1-5
CDR3aa: CASSYSSRQPQHF
CDR3nt: TGTGCCAGCAGTTACTCGAGCAGACAGCCCCAGCATTTT

v_gene: TRBV7-3
len: 13
abundance: NA
d_gene: NA
j_gene: TRBJ2-1
CDR3aa: CASSLNSHNEQFF
CDR3nt: TGTGCCAGCAGCTTAAATTCCCACAATGAGCAGTTCTTC

v_gene: TRBV10-2
len: 13
abundance: NA
d_gene: TRBD1
j_gene: TRBJ2-7
CDR3aa: CASMTGLTYEQYF
CDR3nt: TGCGCCAGCATGACAGGGCTCACCTACGAGCAGTACTTC

v_gene: TRBV4-1
len: 14
abundance: NA
d_gene: NA
j_gene: TRBJ2-7
CDR3aa: CASGHSGISDEQYF
CDR3nt: TGCGCCAGCGGTCACTCAGGGATTTCGGACGAGCAGTACTTC

v_gene: TRBV6-1
len: 13
abundance: NA
d_gene: TRBD1
j_gene: TRBJ2-7
CDR3aa: CASRGTGSYEQYF
CDR3nt: TGTGCCAGCAGGGGGACAGGGTCCTACGAGCAGTACTTC

v_gene: TRBV10-3
len: 13
abundance: NA
d_gene: NA
j_gene: TRBJ2-7
CDR3aa: CAISPGPSYEQYF
CDR3nt: TGTGCCATCAGTCCGGGACCCTCCTACGAGCAGTACTTC

v_gene: TRBV5-1
len: 14
abundance: NA
d_gene: TRBD1
j_gene: TRBJ2-7
CDR3aa: CASSLLGTGYEQYF
CDR3nt: TGCGCCAGCAGCTTGCTCGGGACAGGCTACGAGCAGTACTTC

v_gene: TRBV28
len: 14
abundance: NA
d_gene: TRBD1
j_gene: TRBJ1-2
CDR3aa: CASSSDRGPYGYTF
CDR3nt: TGTGCCAGCAGCTCGGACAGGGGACCCTATGGCTACACCTTC

v_gene: TRBV28
len: 15
abundance: NA
d_gene: TRBD1
j_gene: TRBJ1-5
CDR3aa: CASSPIGQGGQPQHF
CDR3nt: TGTGCCAGCAGTCCCATTGGACAGGGAGGGCAGCCCCAGCATTTT

v_gene: TRBV10-3
len: 14
abundance: NA
d_gene: NA
j_gene: TRBJ2-7
CDR3aa: CAIMGGLGEYEQYF
CDR3nt: TGTGCCATCATGGGGGGGCTTGGGGAATACGAGCAGTACTTC

v_gene: TRBV2
len: 14
abundance: NA
d_gene: NA
j_gene: TRBJ2-5
CDR3aa: CASSARTAQETQYF
CDR3nt: TGTGCCAGCAGTGCGAGGACAGCCCAAGAGACCCAGTACTTC

v_gene: TRBV15
len: 15
abundance: NA
d_gene: TRBD2
j_gene: TRBJ2-1
CDR3aa: CATSGGLAAYNEQFF
CDR3nt: TGTGCCACCAGCGGGGGACTAGCGGCCTACAATGAGCAGTTCTTC

v_gene: TRBV5-4
len: 14
abundance: NA
d_gene: NA
j_gene: TRBJ2-1
CDR3aa: CASSRSLVTNEQFF
CDR3nt: TGTGCCAGCAGCAGGTCGCTAGTAACCAATGAGCAGTTCTTC

v_gene: TRBV4-2
len: 16
abundance: NA
d_gene: NA
j_gene: TRBJ2-3
CDR3aa: CASSPSSGVLGHTQYF
CDR3nt: TGTGCCAGCAGCCCGTCCTCGGGGGTTTTAGGGCATACGCAGTATTTT

v_gene: TRBV6-5
len: 14
abundance: NA
d_gene: NA
j_gene: TRBJ1-5
CDR3aa: CASSLTISNQPQHF
CDR3nt: TGTGCCAGCAGTTTGACAATTAGCAATCAGCCCCAGCATTTT

v_gene: TRBV11-2
len: 13
abundance: NA
d_gene: NA
j_gene: TRBJ2-7
CDR3aa: CASSLDLVNEQYF
CDR3nt: TGTGCCAGCAGCTTAGATCTGGTGAACGAGCAGTACTTC

v_gene: TRBV5-4
len: 17
abundance: NA
d_gene: NA
j_gene: TRBJ2-1
CDR3aa: CASSFPPRPGTYNEQFF
CDR3nt: TGTGCCAGCAGCTTCCCTCCCCGCCCCGGCACCTACAATGAGCAGTTCTTC

v_gene: TRBV9
len: 17
abundance: NA
d_gene: TRBD1
j_gene: TRBJ1-2
CDR3aa: CASSVDYLVGQGQGGTF
CDR3nt: TGTGCCAGCAGCGTAGACTACTTGGTGGGACAGGGTCAAGGAGGCACCTTC

v_gene: TRBV5-1
len: 13
abundance: NA
d_gene: TRBD1
j_gene: TRBJ1-6
CDR3aa: CASKDRVESPLHF
CDR3nt: TGCGCCAGCAAGGACAGGGTTGAATCACCCCTCCACTTT

v_gene: TRBV27
len: 15
abundance: NA
d_gene: NA
j_gene: TRBJ2-1
CDR3aa: CASSSPSALGNEQFF
CDR3nt: TGTGCCAGCAGTTCTCCTAGCGCCCTGGGCAATGAGCAGTTCTTC

v_gene: TRBV10-1
len: 14
abundance: NA
d_gene: NA
j_gene: TRBJ1-2
CDR3aa: CAILGGAHNYGYTF
CDR3nt: TGCGCCATACTAGGAGGGGCCCATAACTATGGCTACACCTTC

v_gene: TRBV5-1
len: 16
abundance: NA
d_gene: NA
j_gene: TRBJ2-3
CDR3aa: CASSVDGTVGTDTQYF
CDR3nt: TGCGCCAGCAGCGTTGATGGAACAGTAGGCACAGATACGCAGTATTTT

v_gene: TRBV11-2
len: 16
abundance: NA
d_gene: TRBD2
j_gene: TRBJ2-3
CDR3aa: CASSAKGLAGGDTQYF
CDR3nt: TGTGCCAGCAGCGCTAAGGGACTAGCGGGGGGTGATACGCAGTATTTT

v_gene: TRBV27
len: 15
abundance: NA
d_gene: TRBD1
j_gene: TRBJ1-1
CDR3aa: CASSWGTGRDTEAFF
CDR3nt: TGTGCCAGCAGTTGGGGGACAGGGCGGGATACTGAAGCTTTCTTT

v_gene: TRBV5-1
len: 16
abundance: NA
d_gene: NA
j_gene: TRBJ1-4
CDR3aa: CASSLAIGGGNEKLFF
CDR3nt: TGCGCCAGCAGCTTGGCCATCGGGGGTGGTAATGAAAAACTGTTTTTT

v_gene: TRBV27
len: 14
abundance: NA
d_gene: NA
j_gene: TRBJ2-1
CDR3aa: CASSSDRAGNEQFF
CDR3nt: TGTGCCAGCAGTTCCGACAGGGCGGGGAATGAGCAGTTCTTC

v_gene: TRBV7-9
len: 18
abundance: medium-sized
d_gene: NA
j_gene: TRBJ1-3
CDR3aa: CASTPRDGVDYSGNTIYF
CDR3nt: TGTGCCAGCACCCCCCGGGACGGGGTTGATTACTCTGGAAACACCATATATTTT

v_gene: TRBV30
len: 11
abundance: NA
d_gene: NA
j_gene: TRBJ1-2
CDR3aa: CAWVSRELYTF
CDR3nt: TGTGCCTGGGTATCCAGGGAACTCTACACCTTC

v_gene: TRBV5-4
len: 15
abundance: NA
d_gene: NA
j_gene: TRBJ2-3
CDR3aa: CASSLERDLADTQYF
CDR3nt: TGTGCCAGCAGCTTGGAGAGGGACCTTGCGGATACGCAGTATTTT

v_gene: TRBV4-1
len: 15
abundance: NA
d_gene: NA
j_gene: TRBJ1-1
CDR3aa: CASSQEHSGWTEAFF
CDR3nt: TGCGCCAGCAGCCAAGAGCACAGCGGTTGGACTGAAGCTTTCTTT

v_gene: TRBV18
len: 16
abundance: NA
d_gene: TRBD1
j_gene: TRBJ2-5
CDR3aa: CASSPKGAGQMETQYF
CDR3nt: TGTGCCAGCTCACCAAAGGGGGCAGGACAGATGGAGACCCAGTACTTC

v_gene: TRBV29-1
len: 12
abundance: NA
d_gene: NA
j_gene: TRBJ1-4
CDR3aa: CSVAEANEKLFF
CDR3nt: TGCAGCGTTGCTGAGGCTAATGAAAAACTGTTTTTT

v_gene: TRBV10-2
len: 12
abundance: NA
d_gene: TRBD1
j_gene: TRBJ2-3
CDR3aa: CASSGQGDTQYF
CDR3nt: TGCGCCAGCAGCGGACAGGGGGATACGCAGTATTTT

v_gene: TRBV6-5
len: 13
abundance: once
d_gene: TRBD1
j_gene: TRBJ2-7
CDR3aa: CASSRTGNNEQYF
CDR3nt: TGTGCCAGCAGTAGGACAGGGAATAACGAGCAGTACTTC

v_gene: TRBV6-1
len: 14
abundance: NA
d_gene: NA
j_gene: TRBJ1-1
CDR3aa: CASSPKGSFTEAFF
CDR3nt: TGTGCCAGCAGCCCAAAGGGCAGTTTTACTGAAGCTTTCTTT

v_gene: TRBV30
len: 13
abundance: NA
d_gene: NA
j_gene: TRBJ1-5
CDR3aa: CAWSGDSNQPQHF
CDR3nt: TGTGCCTGGTCAGGGGACAGCAATCAGCCCCAGCATTTT

v_gene: TRBV6-6
len: 14
abundance: NA
d_gene: TRBD1
j_gene: TRBJ1-4
CDR3aa: CASSLTGGGEKLFF
CDR3nt: TGTGCCAGCAGCCTCACAGGGGGCGGCGAAAAACTGTTTTTT